The 12 T cell receptor beta chains listed next were all sequenced from one sample in a study of read filtering for tumor transcriptome and immune sequencing. This library used around 400 ng RNA and molecular barcoded adaptors spanning alpha/delta and beta/gamma chains. TCRdb re-called the reads through MiXCR, storing one row per CDR3 protein. The data hold 25,000 to 35,000 distinct CDR3 sequences, with less than 20% observed a single time. Sequenced material: a population of CD138-negative cells sorted from bone marrow. The receptors were gathered from a donor at least 40 years old with multiple myeloma.

This clonotype came up many times. The chain carries TRBV12-3 or TRBV12-4 and TRBJ2-7; D is perhaps TRBD2 (5 bases). The CDR3 has 15 residues. V was shortened by 1 base and J by 4 bases, with 14 bases between the two germline ends. The CDR3: CASSLEAALGYEQYF. For the CDR3, the DNA is TGTGCCAGCAGTTTAGAAGCGGCTCTTGGTTACGAGCAGTACTTC.

This clonotype was detected a few times. Since a much larger clone is just one base distant, this may be a read error. The CDR3 carries no conserved terminal phenylalanine or tryptophan, so it likely arises from a read error. The chain couples TRBV10-3 to TRBJ2-3, with 7 bases fitting TRBD1. J was trimmed by 2 bases and V by 10 bases; bases with no gene match: 9. CDR1 and CDR2 (germline): ENHRY, SYGVKD. CDR3 length: 14 residues. The DNA for the CDR3 is TGTGCCACAAATGACAGGGCCAACACAGATACGCAGTATCTT. Translated: CATNDRANTDTQYL.

Points on this clonotype: With a much larger clone just one base away, this may be a read error. This chain uses TRBV6-5 with TRBJ2-7; the D gene is possibly TRBD2 (6 bases). Germline-derived CDR1 and CDR2 are MNHEY and SVGAGI. V lost 2 bases and J 4 bases, leaving 27 bases between the germline ends. The CDR3 spans 19 residues. The CDR3 loop reads CASSYPLGGAGTGQYEQYF. As DNA, the CDR3 is TGTGCCAGCAGTTACCCTCTCGGCGGGGCTGGGACTGGTCAGTACGAGCAGTACTTC.

There are many counts of this clonotype. The rearrangement joins TRBV6-5 to TRBJ2-2; D ambiguous. This CDR3 region has 14 residues. V was trimmed by 4 bases and J by 4 bases, leaving 10 bases between them. In germline, CDR1 is MNHEY, CDR2 SVGAGI. The DNA of the CDR3 is TGTGCCAGCAGTTCCGCTGTTGGCACCGGGGAGCTGTTTTTT. Its translation is CASSSAVGTGELFF.

As concerns this clonotype: This may be a read error, as it is one base from a much larger clone. The chain is built from TRBV14 and TRBJ2-3; weak D call: TRBD2 (5 bases). V dropped 4 bases and J dropped 0 bases, with 17 bases sitting between them. Germline loops: CDR1 SGHDN, CDR2 FVKESK. CDR3 length equals 17 residues. This chain's CDR3 is CASSPLITGSSTDTQYF. For the CDR3, the DNA is TGTGCCAGCAGCCCCCTTATAACGGGGTCTAGCACAGATACGCAGTATTTT.

This clonotype was counted many times. The gene calls are TRBV11-2 and TRBJ1-4; D remains ambiguous. V was cut by 5 bases and J by 8 bases, with 12 bases left in between. The CDR3 loop spans 13 amino acids. Per the germline V gene, CDR1 is SGHAT and CDR2 is FQNNGV. CDR3 amino acids: CASSRGPTEKLFF. The CDR3 DNA reads as TGTGCCAGCAGCCGAGGGCCGACGGAAAAACTGTTTTTT.

This clonotype was observed at least ten times. The J gene is TRBJ2-5, the V gene TRBV29-1, with 8 bases lining up with TRBD1. This CDR3 spans 12 amino acids. After removal of 6 bases from V and 5 bases from J, the junction contained 5 bases not matched to a gene. Per germline, CDR1 SQVTM and CDR2 ANQGSEA. The CDR3 loop is CSVKTGVETQYF. As DNA, the CDR3 is TGCAGCGTCAAGACAGGGGTGGAGACCCAGTACTTC.

In the case of this clonotype: A much more abundant neighbour one base away suggests this may be a read error. The chain is built from TRBV20-1 and TRBJ2-5; the D gene is possibly TRBD1 (5 bases). Germline values: CDR1 DFQATT, CDR2 SNEGSKA (reference sequence). The CDR3 runs 15 residues. Trimming left V 0 bases short and J 1 base short, with 12 bases between. This CDR3 is CSARDSRGLQETQYF. The CDR3 coding sequence is TGCAGTGCTAGAGATTCTAGGGGCCTCCAAGAGACCCAGTACTTC.

This clonotype was picked up many times. V is TRBV28 and J is TRBJ2-6, with D perhaps TRBD1 (5 bases). This CDR3 contains 18 residues. Trimming removed 4 bases at V and 0 bases at J, with 16 bases between. Germline CDR1 and CDR2: MDHEN and SYDVKM. CDR3 region: CASSSLTQGGSGANVLTF. The CDR3 region has the DNA TGTGCCAGCAGTTCCCTCACCCAGGGCGGCTCTGGGGCCAACGTCCTGACTTTC.

This clonotype was picked up many times. The chain carries TRBV28 and TRBJ2-3, with D tentatively TRBD1 or TRBD2 (6 bases each). Trimming took 1 base from V and 3 from J, leaving 23 bases between them. Per the germline V gene, CDR1 is MDHEN and CDR2 is SYDVKM. This CDR3 has 19 residues. For the CDR3, the DNA is TGTGCCAGCAGTTTATATGGGGTCGGGGGCGCAAGATTTACAGATACGCAGTATTTT. Translating it yields CASSLYGVGGARFTDTQYF.

The sample holds many counts of this clonotype. CDR3 loop: CASSQETGKGQETQYF. The CDR3 DNA is TGTGCCAGCAGCCAAGAGACGGGGAAGGGCCAAGAGACCCAGTACTTC. This chain joins TRBV3-1 and TRBJ2-5; the D gene is possibly TRBD2 (5 bases). Looked up from germline, CDR1 is LGHDT and CDR2 is YNNKEL (reference sequence). CDR3 length equals 16 residues. Trimming shortened V by 0 bases and J by 1 base, and 12 bases separated the two germline ends.

Details on this clonotype: A read error is likely here: a far larger clone is one base away. This sequence joins TRBV11-2 and TRBJ2-1, with TRBD2 as a possible D gene (6 bases). Germline-derived CDR1 and CDR2 are SGHAT and FQNNGV. This CDR3 has 14 residues. CDR3 sequence (DNA): TGTGCCAGCAGCCGAGAACCGGGGGATAATGAGCGGTTCTTC. Protein sequence: CASSREPGDNERFF.